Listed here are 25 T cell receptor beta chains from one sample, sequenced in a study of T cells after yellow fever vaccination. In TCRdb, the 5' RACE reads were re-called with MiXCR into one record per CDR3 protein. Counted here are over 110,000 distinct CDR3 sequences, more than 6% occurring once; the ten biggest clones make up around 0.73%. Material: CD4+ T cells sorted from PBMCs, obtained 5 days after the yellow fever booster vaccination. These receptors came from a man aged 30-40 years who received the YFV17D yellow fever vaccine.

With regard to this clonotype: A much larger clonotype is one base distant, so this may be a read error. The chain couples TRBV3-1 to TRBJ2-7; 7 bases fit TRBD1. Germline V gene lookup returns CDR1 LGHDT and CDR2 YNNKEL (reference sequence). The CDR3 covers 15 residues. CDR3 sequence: CATSPERQGSYEQYF. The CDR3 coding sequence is TGTGCCACCAGCCCTGAGAGACAGGGCTCCTACGAGCAGTACTTC.

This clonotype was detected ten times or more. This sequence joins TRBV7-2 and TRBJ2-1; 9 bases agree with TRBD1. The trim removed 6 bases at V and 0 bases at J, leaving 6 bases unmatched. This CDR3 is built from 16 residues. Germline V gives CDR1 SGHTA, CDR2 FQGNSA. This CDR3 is CASSTGTGFSYNEQFF. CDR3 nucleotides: TGTGCCAGCAGTACCGGGACAGGGTTCTCCTACAATGAGCAGTTCTTC.

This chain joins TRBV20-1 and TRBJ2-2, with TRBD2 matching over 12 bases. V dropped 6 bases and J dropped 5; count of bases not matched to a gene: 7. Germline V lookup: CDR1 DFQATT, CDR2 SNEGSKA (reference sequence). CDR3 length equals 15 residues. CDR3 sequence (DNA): TGCAGTGCCACGACTAGCGGGAGTTGGACCGGGGAGCTGTTTTTT. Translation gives CSATTSGSWTGELFF.

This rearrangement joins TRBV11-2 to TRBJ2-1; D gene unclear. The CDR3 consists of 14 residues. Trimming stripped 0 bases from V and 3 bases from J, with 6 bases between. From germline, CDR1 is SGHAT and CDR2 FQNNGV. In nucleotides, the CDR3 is TGTGCCAGCAGCTTAGAGGACCACTACAATGAGCAGTTCTTC. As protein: CASSLEDHYNEQFF.

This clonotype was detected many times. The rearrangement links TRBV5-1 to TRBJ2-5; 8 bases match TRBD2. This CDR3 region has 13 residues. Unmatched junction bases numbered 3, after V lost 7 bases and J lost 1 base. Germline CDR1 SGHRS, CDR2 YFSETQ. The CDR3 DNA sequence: TGCGCCAGCGGGACTAGGGGCCAAGAGACCCAGTACTTC. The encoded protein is CASGTRGQETQYF.

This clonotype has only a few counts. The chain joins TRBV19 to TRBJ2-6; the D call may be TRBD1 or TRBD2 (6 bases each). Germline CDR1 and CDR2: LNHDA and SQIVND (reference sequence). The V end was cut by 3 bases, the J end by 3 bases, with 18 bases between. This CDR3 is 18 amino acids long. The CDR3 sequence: CASSMSRGQRSGANVLTF. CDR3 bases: TGTGCCAGTAGTATGAGCCGGGGGCAGCGAAGTGGGGCCAACGTCCTGACTTTC.

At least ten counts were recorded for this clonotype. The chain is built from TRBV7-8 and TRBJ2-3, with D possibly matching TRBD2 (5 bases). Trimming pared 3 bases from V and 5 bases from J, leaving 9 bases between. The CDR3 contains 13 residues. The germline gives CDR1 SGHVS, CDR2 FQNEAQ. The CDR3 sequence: CASSFRGGDTQYF. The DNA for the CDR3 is TGTGCCAGCAGCTTCCGGGGTGGAGATACGCAGTATTTT.

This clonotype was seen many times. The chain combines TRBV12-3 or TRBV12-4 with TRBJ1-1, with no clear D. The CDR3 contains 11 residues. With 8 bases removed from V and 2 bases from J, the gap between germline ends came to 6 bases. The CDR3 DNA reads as TGTGCCAGCGTCCTTAACACTGAAGCTTTCTTT. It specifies CASVLNTEAFF.

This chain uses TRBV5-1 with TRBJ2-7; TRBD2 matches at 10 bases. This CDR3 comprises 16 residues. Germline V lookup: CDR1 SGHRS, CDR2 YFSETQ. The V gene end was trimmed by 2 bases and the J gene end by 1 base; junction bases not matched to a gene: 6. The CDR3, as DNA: TGCGCCAGCAGCTTCGGTGCTAGCGGGGGATCCTACGAGCAGTACTTC. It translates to CASSFGASGGSYEQYF. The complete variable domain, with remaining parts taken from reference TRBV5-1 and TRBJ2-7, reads KAGVTQTPRYLIKTRGQQVTLSCSPISGHRSVSWYQQTPGQGLQFLFEYFSETQRNKGNFPGRFSGRQFSNSRSEMNVSTLELGDSALYLCASSFGASGGSYEQYFGPGTRLTVT.

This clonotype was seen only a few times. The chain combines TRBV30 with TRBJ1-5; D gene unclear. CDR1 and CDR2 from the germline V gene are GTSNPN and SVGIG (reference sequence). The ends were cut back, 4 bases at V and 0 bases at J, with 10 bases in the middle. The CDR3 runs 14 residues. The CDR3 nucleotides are TGTGCCTGGACCCCCGGGAATAGCAATCAGCCCCAGCATTTT. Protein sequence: CAWTPGNSNQPQHF.

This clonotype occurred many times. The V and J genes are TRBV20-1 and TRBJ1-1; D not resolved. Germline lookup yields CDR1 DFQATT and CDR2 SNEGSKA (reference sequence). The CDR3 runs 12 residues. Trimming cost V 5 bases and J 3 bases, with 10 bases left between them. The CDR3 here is CSAGREYTEAFF. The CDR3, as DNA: TGCAGTGCTGGGCGGGAGTACACTGAAGCTTTCTTT.

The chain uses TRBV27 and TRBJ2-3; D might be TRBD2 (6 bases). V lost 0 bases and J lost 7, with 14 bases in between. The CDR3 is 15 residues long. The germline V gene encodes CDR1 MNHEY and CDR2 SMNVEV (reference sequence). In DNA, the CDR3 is TGTGCCAGCAGTTTATCTAGCGGAGGCCCGAATACGCAGTATTTT. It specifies CASSLSSGGPNTQYF.

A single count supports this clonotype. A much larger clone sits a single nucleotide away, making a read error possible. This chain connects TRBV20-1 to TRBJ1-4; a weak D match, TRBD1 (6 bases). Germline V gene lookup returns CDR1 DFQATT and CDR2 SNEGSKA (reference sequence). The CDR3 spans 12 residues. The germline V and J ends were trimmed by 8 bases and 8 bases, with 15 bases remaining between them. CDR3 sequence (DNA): TGCAGTACTACTCTAGGGGGGGAAAAACTGTTTTTT. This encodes CSTTLGGEKLFF.

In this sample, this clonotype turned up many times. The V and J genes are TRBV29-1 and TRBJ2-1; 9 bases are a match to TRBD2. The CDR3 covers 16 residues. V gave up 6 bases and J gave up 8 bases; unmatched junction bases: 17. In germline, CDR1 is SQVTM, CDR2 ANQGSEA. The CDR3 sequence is CSVLRAGGPPGDEQFF. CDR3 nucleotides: TGCAGCGTGCTGCGGGCGGGAGGGCCTCCGGGTGATGAGCAGTTCTTC.

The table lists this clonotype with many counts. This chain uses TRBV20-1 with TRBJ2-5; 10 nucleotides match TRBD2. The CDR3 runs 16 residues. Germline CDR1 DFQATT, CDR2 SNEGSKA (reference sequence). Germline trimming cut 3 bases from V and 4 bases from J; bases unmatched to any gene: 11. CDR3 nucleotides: TGCAGTGCTAGCAGACTAGCGGGTCGCCAGTTAGAGACCCAGTACTTC. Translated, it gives CSASRLAGRQLETQYF.

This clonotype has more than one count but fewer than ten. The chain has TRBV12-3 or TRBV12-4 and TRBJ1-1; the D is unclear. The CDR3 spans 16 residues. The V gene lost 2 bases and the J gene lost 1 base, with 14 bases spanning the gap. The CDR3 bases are TGTGCCAGCAGTTTAAACGGGGAAAGGGCGAACACTGAAGCTTTCTTT. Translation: CASSLNGERANTEAFF.

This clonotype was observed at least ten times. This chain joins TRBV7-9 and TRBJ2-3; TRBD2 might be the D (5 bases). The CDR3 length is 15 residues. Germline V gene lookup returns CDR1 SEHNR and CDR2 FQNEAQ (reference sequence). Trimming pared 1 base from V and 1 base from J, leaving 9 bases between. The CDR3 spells CASSLVSRGTDTQYF. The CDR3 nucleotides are TGTGCCAGCAGCTTAGTTTCGCGGGGCACAGATACGCAGTATTTT.

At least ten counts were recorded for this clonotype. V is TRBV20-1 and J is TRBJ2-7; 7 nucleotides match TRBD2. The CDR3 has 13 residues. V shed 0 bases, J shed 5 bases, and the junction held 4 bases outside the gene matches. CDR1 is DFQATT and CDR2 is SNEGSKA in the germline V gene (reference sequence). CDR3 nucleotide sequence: TGCAGTGCTAGAGAGGCGGGAGCCCACGAGCAGTACTTC. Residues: CSAREAGAHEQYF.

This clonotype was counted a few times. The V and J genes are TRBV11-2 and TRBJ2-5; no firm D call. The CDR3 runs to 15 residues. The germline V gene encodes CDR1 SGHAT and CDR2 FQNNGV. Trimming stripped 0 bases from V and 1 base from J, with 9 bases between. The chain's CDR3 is CASSLDHTVQETQYF. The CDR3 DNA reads TGTGCCAGCAGCTTAGATCATACAGTCCAAGAGACCCAGTACTTC.

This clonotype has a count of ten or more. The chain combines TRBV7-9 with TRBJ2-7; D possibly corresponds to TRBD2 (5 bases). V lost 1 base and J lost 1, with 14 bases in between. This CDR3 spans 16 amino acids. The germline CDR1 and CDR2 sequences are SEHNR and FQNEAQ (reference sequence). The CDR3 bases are TGTGCCAGCAGCTTAGATCACAGCGGAAAATCCTACGAGCAGTACTTC. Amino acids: CASSLDHSGKSYEQYF.

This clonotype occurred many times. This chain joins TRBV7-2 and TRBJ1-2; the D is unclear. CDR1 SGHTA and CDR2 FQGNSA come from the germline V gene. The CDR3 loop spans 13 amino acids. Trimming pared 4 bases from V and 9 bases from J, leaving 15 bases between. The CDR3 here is CASSSEPDGRYTF. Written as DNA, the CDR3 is TGTGCCAGCAGCTCCGAACCGGATGGGCGCTACACCTTC.

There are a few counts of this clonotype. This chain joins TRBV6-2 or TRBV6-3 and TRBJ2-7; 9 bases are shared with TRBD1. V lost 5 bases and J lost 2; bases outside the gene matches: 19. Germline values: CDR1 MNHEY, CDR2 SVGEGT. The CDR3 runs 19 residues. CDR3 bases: TGTGCCAGCAGTAGGGACATCGGGACAGGGAAACCTTCCACCTACGAGCAGTACTTC. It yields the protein CASSRDIGTGKPSTYEQYF.

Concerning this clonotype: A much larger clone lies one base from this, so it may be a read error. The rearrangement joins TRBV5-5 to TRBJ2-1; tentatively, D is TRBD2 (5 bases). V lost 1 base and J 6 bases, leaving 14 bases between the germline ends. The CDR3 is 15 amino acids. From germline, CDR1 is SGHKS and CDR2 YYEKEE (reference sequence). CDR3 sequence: CASSLSGPSCNEQFF. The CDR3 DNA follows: TGTGCCAGCAGCTTGAGCGGCCCTAGTTGCAATGAGCAGTTCTTC.

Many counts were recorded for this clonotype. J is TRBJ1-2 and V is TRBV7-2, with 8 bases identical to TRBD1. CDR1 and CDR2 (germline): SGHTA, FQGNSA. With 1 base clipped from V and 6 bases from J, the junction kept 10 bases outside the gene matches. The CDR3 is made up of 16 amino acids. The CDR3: CASSLGVDRVGHGYTF. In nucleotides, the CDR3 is TGTGCCAGCAGCTTAGGTGTGGACAGGGTAGGCCATGGCTACACCTTC.

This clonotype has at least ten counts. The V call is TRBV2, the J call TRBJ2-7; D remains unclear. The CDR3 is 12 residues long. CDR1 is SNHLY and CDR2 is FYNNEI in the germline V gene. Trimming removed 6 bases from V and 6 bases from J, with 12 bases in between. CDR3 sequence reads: CASRMAGREQYF. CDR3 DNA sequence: TGTGCCAGCAGGATGGCCGGGCGCGAGCAGTACTTC.